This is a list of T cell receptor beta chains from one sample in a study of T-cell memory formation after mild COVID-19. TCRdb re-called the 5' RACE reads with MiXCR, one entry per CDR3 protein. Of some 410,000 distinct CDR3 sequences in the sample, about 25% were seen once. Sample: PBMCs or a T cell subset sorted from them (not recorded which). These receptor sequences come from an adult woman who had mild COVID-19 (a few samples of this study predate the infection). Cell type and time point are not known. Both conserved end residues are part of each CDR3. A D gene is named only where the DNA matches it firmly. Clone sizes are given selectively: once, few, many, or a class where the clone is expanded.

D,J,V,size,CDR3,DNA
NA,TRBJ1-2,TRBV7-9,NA,CASSLAAAGTYGYTF,TGTGCCAGCAGCTTAGCAGCGGCAGGGACCTATGGCTACACCTTC
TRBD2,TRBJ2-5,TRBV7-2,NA,CASRKASGGQETQYF,TGTGCCAGCAGGAAGGCTTCGGGGGGACAAGAGACCCAGTACTTC
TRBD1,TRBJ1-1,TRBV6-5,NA,CASTPDLGTGVNTEAFF,TGTGCCAGCACTCCCGATCTCGGGACAGGGGTGAACACTGAAGCTTTCTTT
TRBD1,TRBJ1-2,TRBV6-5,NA,CASSRTGAANYGYTF,TGTGCCAGCAGCCGCACAGGGGCGGCTAACTATGGCTACACCTTC
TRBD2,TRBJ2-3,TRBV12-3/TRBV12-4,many,CASSRSGGSASTDTQYF,TGTGCCAGCAGCCGTAGCGGGGGTAGTGCTAGCACAGATACGCAGTATTTT
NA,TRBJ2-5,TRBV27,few,CASSSLYMDGRQETQYF,TGTGCCAGCAGTTCCCTTTATATGGATGGGAGACAAGAGACCCAGTACTTC
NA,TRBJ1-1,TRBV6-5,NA,CASGWDTEAFF,TGTGCCAGCGGTTGGGACACTGAAGCTTTCTTT
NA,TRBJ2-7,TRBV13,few,CASSSHFGAYEQYF,TGTGCCAGCAGCTCCCATTTCGGGGCCTACGAGCAGTACTTC
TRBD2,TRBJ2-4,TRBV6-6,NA,CASSPALAGGWGPKNIQYF,TGTGCCAGCAGCCCTGCGCTAGCGGGAGGGTGGGGGCCCAAAAACATTCAGTACTTC
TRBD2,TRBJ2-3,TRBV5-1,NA,CASGVLAGGPAQYF,TGCGCCAGCGGAGTACTAGCGGGAGGGCCCGCGCAGTATTTT
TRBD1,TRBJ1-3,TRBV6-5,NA,CASSLTGQFNSGNTIYF,TGTGCCAGCAGTCTCACGGGACAGTTCAATTCTGGAAACACCATATATTTT
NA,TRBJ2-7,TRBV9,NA,CASSVGDGYEQYF,TGTGCCAGCAGCGTAGGGGACGGTTACGAGCAGTACTTC